One sample yielded the 25 T cell receptor beta chains listed below, sequenced in a study of blood T cell repertoires in COVID-19 (dated by TCRdb to the early 2020s). Libraries were constructed by the immunoSEQ multiplex PCR assay. TCRdb provides this immuneACCESS table in a form limited to in-frame rearrangements. Some clones are lacking; in checked studies, under half of them reflect an unresolved V gene, and why the rest are absent is not known. The sample table holds 200,000 to 300,000 clones, of which approximately 80% were seen once. The leading ten clones occupy 7.5% to 8% of the sample. Sequenced material: peripheral blood. These receptors were collected from a woman older than 75 with COVID-19, enrolled during active disease.

The rearrangement uses TRBV18 and TRBJ1-5; the match to TRBD1 covers 8 bases. The CDR3 spans 15 residues. Germline trimming cut 6 bases from V and 5 bases from J; bases unmatched to any gene: 9. Germline V gene data show CDR1 as KGHSH and CDR2 as LQKENI. The chain's CDR3 is CASSQGQGSYQPQHF. The DNA of the CDR3 is TGTGCCAGCTCCCAAGGACAGGGCAGCTATCAGCCCCAGCATTTT.

This clone was found once. The gene calls are TRBV5-1 and TRBJ1-1, with TRBD1 identical over 9 bases. Germline V CDR1 and CDR2: SGHRS, YFSETQ. J gave up 1 base and V 0 bases, and 4 bases lay outside the gene matches. The CDR3 contains 16 residues. Here the CDR3 DNA reads TGCGCCAGCAGCTTGGGAGGGACAGGGAAGAACACTGAAGCTTTCTTT. Its translation: CASSLGGTGKNTEAFF.

A note on this clone: One junction end disagrees with the germline gene, perhaps due to a read error. The chain is built from TRBV7-7 and TRBJ2-1; no clear D gene. The CDR3 contains 15 residues. Germline V gene sequence: CDR1 SSHAT, CDR2 FNYEAQ (reference sequence). CDR3 sequence (DNA): TGTGCTAGCAGCTTAGGTGAAAGTTTCGGTAATGAGCAGTTCTTC. Its protein is CASSLGESFGNEQFF.

This chain joins TRBV5-6 and TRBJ1-2, with 8 positions matching TRBD1. From germline, CDR1 is SGHDT and CDR2 YYEEEE. V lost 6 bases, J lost 8 bases, and 9 bases stayed unmatched. The CDR3 spans 13 residues. CDR3 DNA sequence: TGTGCCAGCAACAACAGGGGGACTCAAGGCTACACCTTC. Protein: CASNNRGTQGYTF.

V and J are TRBV28 and TRBJ1-1; D perhaps matches TRBD1 (5 bases). V shed 1 base and J shed 0 bases, with 9 bases lying between them. Per germline, CDR1 MDHEN and CDR2 SYDVKM. CDR3 length: 15 amino acids. In DNA form, the CDR3 reads TGTGCCAGCAGTTTATTCAGGGCATTGAACACTGAAGCTTTCTTT. Translation gives CASSLFRALNTEAFF. Full variable domain (outside the CDR3, taken from reference TRBV28 and TRBJ1-1): DVKVTQSSRYLVKRTGEKVFLECVQDMDHENMFWYRQDPGLGLRLIYFSYDVKMKEKGDIPEGYSVSREKKERFSLILESASTNQTSMYLCASSLFRALNTEAFFGQGTRLTVV.

The rearrangement joins TRBV6-4 to TRBJ2-1; 8 nucleotides agree with TRBD2. Per the germline V gene, CDR1 is MRHNA and CDR2 is SNTAGT. The ends lost 6 bases at V and 2 bases at J; junction bases unmatched: 6. This CDR3 is built from 15 residues. This CDR3 is CASSLLAAPYNEQFF. The CDR3 DNA is TGTGCCAGCAGCCTACTAGCGGCCCCCTACAATGAGCAGTTCTTC.

The chain recombines TRBV18 with TRBJ2-3; possibly TRBD2 for D (5 bases). From germline, CDR1 is KGHSH and CDR2 LQKENI. The CDR3 contains 13 residues. Trimming removed 5 bases at V and 4 bases at J, with 10 bases between. The CDR3 spells CASSSWTADTQYF. CDR3 nucleotides: TGTGCCAGCTCATCCTGGACTGCAGATACGCAGTATTTT.

The table lists this clone with a count of one. This chain connects TRBV6-5 to TRBJ1-4; 9 bases line up with TRBD1. The CDR3 is made up of 14 amino acids. Germline V gives CDR1 MNHEY, CDR2 SVGAGI. The junction had 8 bases not matched to a gene; V was cut back by 7 bases and J by 8 bases. The CDR3 DNA sequence: TGTGCCAGCACTACAGGGGGCGTCCCGGAAAAACTGTTTTTT. This encodes CASTTGGVPEKLFF.

This clone was counted between two and nine times. This rearrangement joins TRBV6-6 to TRBJ2-7, with a tentative D call TRBD2 (6 bases). The V end was cut by 7 bases, the J end by 0 bases, with 16 bases between. This CDR3 has 15 amino acids. CDR1 is MNHNY and CDR2 is SVGAGI in the germline V gene (reference sequence). The CDR3 reads CASTPRGGSSYEQYF. The CDR3 DNA is TGTGCCAGCACCCCACGTGGAGGGTCCTCCTACGAGCAGTACTTC.

The CDR3 DNA is TGTGCCAGCAGCTTATTCGGAGCGGGACCCTATCCCACAGATACGCAGTATTTT. Translation: CASSLFGAGPYPTDTQYF. The chain joins TRBV7-2 to TRBJ2-3; 7 positions agree with TRBD2. This CDR3 region has 18 residues. Trimming at V came to 2 bases and at J to 2 bases, leaving 13 bases not matched to a gene. Germline V gene data show CDR1 as SGHTA and CDR2 as FQGNSA.

This clone came up once. The chain is built from TRBV6-5 and TRBJ2-7; 10 bases are a match to TRBD1. The CDR3 has 14 amino acids. The V gene's germline CDR1 is MNHEY and CDR2 SVGAGI. J lost 6 bases, V lost 2 bases, and 4 bases had no gene match. The CDR3, as DNA: TGTGCCAGCAGTTACGGACAGGGGGGCTTCGAGCAGTACTTC. It codes for CASSYGQGGFEQYF.

J is TRBJ2-5 and V is TRBV5-1; maybe TRBD2 (6 bases). The ends were cut back, 0 bases at V and 2 bases at J, with 11 bases in the middle. Germline assignment: CDR1 SGHRS and CDR2 YFSETQ. The CDR3 runs to 15 residues. CDR3 loop: CASSLGPGEQETQYF. DNA of the CDR3: TGCGCCAGCAGCTTGGGGCCGGGGGAACAAGAGACCCAGTACTTC.

The chain employs TRBV3-1 (or the pseudogene TRBV3-2) and TRBJ2-2, with a possible D match to TRBD2 (6 bases). CDR3 length equals 16 residues. Germline lookup yields CDR1 LGHDT and CDR2 YNNKEL (reference sequence). The V end lost 4 bases, the J end lost 3 bases, and 15 bases lay between the germline ends. CDR3 in amino acids: CASSPRGPGDTGELFF. As DNA, the CDR3 is TGTGCCAGCAGCCCCCGAGGGCCGGGAGACACCGGGGAGCTGTTTTTT.

The genes are TRBV7-2 and TRBJ2-3; 7 positions agree with TRBD2. In germline, CDR1 is SGHTA, CDR2 FQGNSA. The CDR3 is made up of 17 amino acids. J lost 2 bases, V lost 1 base, and 9 bases had no gene match. CDR3 protein: CASSLVFGGGPTDTQYF. The CDR3 nucleotides are TGTGCCAGCAGCTTAGTCTTTGGGGGAGGGCCCACAGATACGCAGTATTTT.

The gene calls are TRBV2 and TRBJ1-6; the D gene is possibly TRBD1 (5 bases). V was clipped by 7 bases and J by 14 bases, with 21 bases between them. This CDR3 is 14 amino acids long. CDR1 and CDR2 from the germline V gene are SNHLY and FYNNEI. CDR3 nucleotide sequence: TGTGCCAGCAACGGACATTTTGGCCCCATCACCCTCCACTTT. Its protein is CASNGHFGPITLHF.

The CDR3 sequence: CASSRIAGGPNEQFF. The CDR3 DNA is TGTGCCAGCTCTCGCATAGCGGGAGGGCCTAATGAGCAGTTCTTC. This chain connects TRBV18 to TRBJ2-1; 11 nucleotides match TRBD2. The CDR3 is 15 amino acids. Trimming at V came to 6 bases and at J to 7 bases, leaving 8 bases not matched to a gene. CDR1 is KGHSH, CDR2 LQKENI, per germline. The entire variable domain, with the rest obtained from reference TRBV18 and TRBJ2-1, is as follows: NAGVMQNPRHLVRRRGQEARLRCSPMKGHSHVYWYRQLPEEGLKFMVYLQKENIIDESGMPKERFSAEFPKEGPSILRIQQVVRGDSAAYFCASSRIAGGPNEQFFGPGTRLTVL.

The chain recombines TRBV9 with TRBJ1-6; unclear D gene. The CDR3 covers 15 residues. The V and J ends lost 2 bases and 5 bases respectively, with 11 bases between them. Germline V gene sequence: CDR1 SGDLS, CDR2 YYNGEE. The CDR3 nucleotides are TGTGCCAGCAGCGTTGCCGGACTGAATAATTCACCCCTCCACTTT. This codes for CASSVAGLNNSPLHF. The full variable domain, in which reference TRBV9 and TRBJ1-6 provide the parts outside the CDR3, is DSGVTQTPKHLITATGQRVTLRCSPRSGDLSVYWYQQSLDQGLQFLIQYYNGEERAKGNILERFSAQQFPDLHSELNLSSLELGDSALYFCASSVAGLNNSPLHFGNGTRLTVT.

This clone is a singleton in its sample. V is TRBV6-2 or TRBV6-3 and J is TRBJ1-1; TRBD1 is a possible D gene (5 bases). The CDR3 contains 14 residues. Trimming pared 2 bases from V and 5 bases from J, leaving 12 bases between. Per germline, CDR1 MNHEY and CDR2 SVGEGT. The CDR3 DNA reads TGTGCCAGCAGTTACGAGGGAGGGGAGACTGAAGCTTTCTTT. As protein: CASSYEGGETEAFF.

V and J are TRBV12-3 or TRBV12-4 and TRBJ1-1, with D tentatively TRBD1 (6 bases). There are 13 residues in the CDR3. V gave up 7 bases and J gave up 4 bases, with 13 bases separating them. The CDR3 nucleotides are TGTGCCAGCACCATAGGGGGGGGCACTGAAGCTTTCTTT. Translation gives CASTIGGGTEAFF.

The V call is TRBV9, the J call TRBJ2-1; TRBD2 agrees at 12 bases. V trimming: 2 bases; J trimming: 5 bases; junction bases outside the gene matches: 5. The germline CDR1 and CDR2 sequences are SGDLS and YYNGEE. The CDR3 consists of 16 residues. The CDR3 spells CASSVLGLAGHNEQFF. CDR3 sequence (DNA): TGTGCCAGCAGCGTCCTGGGACTAGCGGGCCACAATGAGCAGTTCTTC.

The chain employs TRBV7-2 and TRBJ1-1; D ambiguous. From germline, CDR1 is SGHTA and CDR2 FQGNSA. V lost 1 base to trimming and J lost 3 bases, with 12 bases between them. This CDR3 comprises 15 residues. The DNA of the CDR3 is TGTGCCAGCAGCTTAGTTAGAACGGGATACACTGAAGCTTTCTTT. It encodes CASSLVRTGYTEAFF.

The rearrangement uses TRBV29-1 and TRBJ1-5; 8 bases are a match to TRBD1. This CDR3 spans 13 amino acids. Trimming removed 7 bases from V and 7 bases from J; junction bases left unmatched: 9. CDR1 and CDR2 from the germline V gene are SQVTM and ANQGSEA. CDR3 nucleotides: TGCAGCGCATCAGGGGGCTCAGGCCAGCCCCAGCATTTT. This gives the protein CSASGGSGQPQHF.

The chain recombines TRBV6-6 with TRBJ1-6; 11 nucleotides line up with TRBD1. CDR1 is MNHNY and CDR2 is SVGAGI in the germline V gene (reference sequence). Trimming cost V 6 bases and J 9 bases; bases outside gene matches: 22. There are 20 residues in the CDR3. CDR3: CASSITSGTGGSSRVSPLHF. In DNA form, the CDR3 reads TGTGCCAGCAGCATCACCTCCGGGACAGGGGGAAGCTCTCGAGTTTCACCCCTCCACTTT.

The chain joins TRBV10-3 to TRBJ1-2, with 7 positions matching TRBD1. J lost 4 bases, V lost 4 bases, and 3 bases had no gene match. The CDR3 runs to 13 residues. The germline gives CDR1 ENHRY, CDR2 SYGVKD. This CDR3 reads CAISGQGVYGYTF. DNA for the CDR3: TGTGCCATCAGTGGACAGGGAGTCTATGGCTACACCTTC.

The rearrangement joins TRBV11-2 to TRBJ2-7, with TRBD2 matching over 8 bases. CDR3 length: 14 residues. Unmatched junction bases numbered 4, after V lost 4 bases and J lost 2 bases. CDR1 is SGHAT, CDR2 FQNNGV, per germline. The CDR3 protein is CASSSLAGPYEQYF. The CDR3 DNA sequence: TGTGCCAGCAGCTCTTTAGCGGGACCCTACGAGCAGTACTTC.